The TCR beta chain under discussion was sequenced for a study of control samples from healthy donors and cancer patients. Data came from immunoSEQ multiplex PCR; TCRdb stores just in-frame clones and leaves some out. Among more than 50,000 clones, 75% to 85% were seen once, and the ten largest hold approximately 5%. The CDR3 is 13 residues long. The germline gives CDR1 KGHSH, CDR2 LQKENI. Deletions cut 6 bases from V and 5 bases from J, with 13 bases between. This chain uses TRBV18 with TRBJ2-5; D may be TRBD2 (5 bases). The source is a man aged 35-49 years in good health. The source material was blood. The CDR3 DNA sequence: TGTGCCAGCTCGCCTCCGACGGGGGAGACCCAGTACTTC. Protein: CASSPPTGETQYF.